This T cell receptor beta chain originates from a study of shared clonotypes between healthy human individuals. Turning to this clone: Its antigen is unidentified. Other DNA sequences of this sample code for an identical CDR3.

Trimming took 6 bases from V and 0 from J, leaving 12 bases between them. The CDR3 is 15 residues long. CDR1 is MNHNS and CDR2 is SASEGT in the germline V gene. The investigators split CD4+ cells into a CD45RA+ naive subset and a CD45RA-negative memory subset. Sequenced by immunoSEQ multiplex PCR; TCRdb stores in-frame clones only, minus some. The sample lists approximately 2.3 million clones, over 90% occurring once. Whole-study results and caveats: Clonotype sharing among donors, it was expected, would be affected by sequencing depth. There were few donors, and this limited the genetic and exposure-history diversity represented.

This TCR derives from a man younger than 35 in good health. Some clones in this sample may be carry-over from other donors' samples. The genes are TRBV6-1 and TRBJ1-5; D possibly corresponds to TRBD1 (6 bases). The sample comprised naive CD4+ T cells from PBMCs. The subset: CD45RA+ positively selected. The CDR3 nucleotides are TGTGCCAGCAGACAGGGCACCTATAGCAATCAGCCCCAGCATTTT. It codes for CASRQGTYSNQPQHF.